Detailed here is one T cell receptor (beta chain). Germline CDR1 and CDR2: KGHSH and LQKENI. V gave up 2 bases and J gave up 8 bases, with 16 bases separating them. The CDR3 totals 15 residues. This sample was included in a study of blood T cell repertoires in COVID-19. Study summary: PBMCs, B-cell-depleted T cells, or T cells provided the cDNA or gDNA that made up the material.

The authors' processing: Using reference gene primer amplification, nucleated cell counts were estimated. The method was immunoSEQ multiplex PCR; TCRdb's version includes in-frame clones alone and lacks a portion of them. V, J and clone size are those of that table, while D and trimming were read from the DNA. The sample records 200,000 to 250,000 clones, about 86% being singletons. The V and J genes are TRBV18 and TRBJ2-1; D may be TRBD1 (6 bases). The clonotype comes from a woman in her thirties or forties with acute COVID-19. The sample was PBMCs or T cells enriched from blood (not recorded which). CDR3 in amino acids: CASSPTRQVQDEQFF. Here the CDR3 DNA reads TGTGCCAGCTCACCAACACGACAGGTTCAGGATGAGCAGTTCTTC.